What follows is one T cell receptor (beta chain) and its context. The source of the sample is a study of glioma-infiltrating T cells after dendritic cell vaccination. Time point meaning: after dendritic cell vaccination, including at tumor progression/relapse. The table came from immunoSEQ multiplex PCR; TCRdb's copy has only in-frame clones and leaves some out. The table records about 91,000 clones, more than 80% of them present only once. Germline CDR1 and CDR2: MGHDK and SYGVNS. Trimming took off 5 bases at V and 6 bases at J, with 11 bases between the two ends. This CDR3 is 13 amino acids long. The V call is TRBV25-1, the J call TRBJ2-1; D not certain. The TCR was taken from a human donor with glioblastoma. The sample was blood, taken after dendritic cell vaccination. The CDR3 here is CASSTGAVNEQFF. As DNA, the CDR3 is TGTGCCAGCAGTACCGGAGCCGTCAATGAGCAGTTCTTC.